These 24 T cell receptor beta chains were sequenced from one sample in a study of T cells in Graves' hyperthyroidism and ophthalmopathy. RNA transcripts provided the source from which TCR beta CDR3 regions were amplified. When the TCR CDR3 underwent first-round RT-PCR, the HTBI primer set was used. TCRdb re-called the multiplex PCR reads with MiXCR, one entry per CDR3 protein. The table records 220,000 or so distinct CDR3 sequences, 16% of them present only once. The sequencing sample was made of blood. The receptor source for this set is a woman under 30 with Graves' ophthalmopathy.

The table lists this clonotype with many counts. V is TRBV28 and J is TRBJ2-1; TRBD1 is a possible D gene (6 bases). Trimming cost V 3 bases and J 2 bases, with 11 bases left between them. There are 15 residues in the CDR3. Germline lookup yields CDR1 MDHEN and CDR2 SYDVKM. The DNA for the CDR3 is TGTGCCAGCAGTTTGAGGGACATCCCCTACAATGAGCAGTTCTTC. It translates to CASSLRDIPYNEQFF.

This clonotype was observed many times. J is TRBJ2-5 and V is TRBV11-2; 7 bases line up with TRBD1. The V gene end was trimmed by 5 bases and the J gene end by 1 base; junction bases not matched to a gene: 10. This CDR3 region has 16 residues. CDR1 and CDR2 (germline): SGHAT, FQNNGV. DNA of the CDR3: TGTGCCAGCAGCGTAACATACAGGGGATTCCAAGAGACCCAGTACTTC. As protein: CASSVTYRGFQETQYF.

In its sample, this clonotype was seen many times. The rearrangement links TRBV5-6 to TRBJ1-5; 8 nucleotides agree with TRBD1. The CDR3 is 16 residues long. CDR1 and CDR2 (germline): SGHDT, YYEEEE. V lost 4 bases to trimming and J lost 2 bases; unmatched junction nucleotides: 8. The chain's CDR3 is CASSPGGAWGNQPQHF. The CDR3 nucleotides are TGTGCCAGCAGCCCAGGGGGCGCTTGGGGCAATCAGCCCCAGCATTTT.

This clonotype was recorded at least ten times. The V and J genes are TRBV6-5 and TRBJ2-7, with D maybe TRBD1 (5 bases). The germline V gene encodes CDR1 MNHEY and CDR2 SVGAGI. This CDR3 spans 13 amino acids. V lost 1 base to trimming and J lost 5 bases, with 9 bases between them. The CDR3 reads CASSYYPGNEQYF. CDR3 bases: TGTGCCAGCAGTTACTATCCAGGGAACGAGCAGTACTTC.

This clonotype has a count of ten or more. The V gene is TRBV5-4, the J gene TRBJ2-5; 10 nucleotides match TRBD2. The CDR3 runs to 16 residues. Germline assignment: CDR1 SGHNT and CDR2 YYREEE (reference sequence). V dropped 4 bases and J dropped 5; count of bases not matched to a gene: 11. This CDR3 reads CASSPRTSGRVETQYF. CDR3 coding DNA: TGTGCCAGCAGCCCGAGGACTAGCGGACGGGTTGAGACCCAGTACTTC.

Many counts were recorded for this clonotype. The chain has TRBV12-3 or TRBV12-4 and TRBJ2-2; D remains ambiguous. Trimming cost V 1 base and J 7 bases, with 7 bases left between them. There are 13 residues in the CDR3. The CDR3 DNA is TGTGCCAGCAGTTTAGAAACAGTCGGGGAGCTGTTTTTT. This sequence encodes CASSLETVGELFF.

This chain connects TRBV5-4 to TRBJ2-1; the match to TRBD2 covers 7 bases. Germline V gene sequence: CDR1 SGHNT, CDR2 YYREEE (reference sequence). The J segment lost 0 bases and the V segment lost 2 bases, leaving 11 bases of the junction unmatched. This CDR3 spans 18 amino acids. The CDR3 is CASSLAGRGINSYNEQFF. CDR3 coding DNA: TGTGCCAGCAGCTTAGCCGGGCGGGGGATCAACTCCTACAATGAGCAGTTCTTC.

This clonotype was detected many times. The chain couples TRBV6-1 to TRBJ1-1, with a weak D call TRBD1 (5 bases). Germline values: CDR1 MNHNS, CDR2 SASEGT. The CDR3 covers 15 residues. Deletions cut 5 bases from V and 0 bases from J, with 13 bases between. The CDR3 is CASSPDWGVNTEAFF. CDR3 DNA: TGTGCCAGCAGTCCGGACTGGGGGGTGAACACTGAAGCTTTCTTT.

This clonotype was counted many times. The chain employs TRBV7-9 and TRBJ2-3; D uncertain. CDR3 length equals 12 residues. Trimming removed 3 bases at V and 4 bases at J, with 5 bases between. The germline V gene encodes CDR1 SEHNR and CDR2 FQNEAQ (reference sequence). CDR3 loop: CASSFSPDTQYF. CDR3 coding DNA: TGTGCCAGCAGCTTTTCTCCAGATACGCAGTATTTT.

This clonotype was observed at least ten times. The chain combines TRBV2 with TRBJ1-5, with D possibly matching TRBD1 (5 bases). This CDR3 spans 14 amino acids. Looked up from germline, CDR1 is SNHLY and CDR2 is FYNNEI. Trimming cost V 6 bases and J 3 bases, with 12 bases left between them. The CDR3, as DNA: TGTGCCAGCAGGACCACAGGAGCCAATCAGCCCCAGCATTTT. Translation gives CASRTTGANQPQHF. The complete variable domain, with remaining parts taken from reference TRBV2 and TRBJ1-5, reads EPEVTQTPSHQVTQMGQEVILRCVPISNHLYFYWYRQILGQKVEFLVSFYNNEISEKSEIFDDQFSVERPDGSNFTLKIRSTKLEDSAMYFCASRTTGANQPQHFGDGTRLSIL.

This clonotype was counted at least ten times. The rearrangement links TRBV11-2 to TRBJ2-7; D perhaps matches TRBD1 (5 bases). Germline lookup yields CDR1 SGHAT and CDR2 FQNNGV. CDR3 length equals 13 residues. Trimming removed 2 bases at V and 4 bases at J, with 9 bases between. In DNA form, the CDR3 reads TGTGCCAGCAGCTTACAGGGTTCGTACGAGCAGTACTTC. It translates to CASSLQGSYEQYF.

This clonotype was detected a few times. The chain employs TRBV30 and TRBJ2-3; 11 nucleotides align to TRBD2. This CDR3 region has 15 residues. Per germline, CDR1 GTSNPN and CDR2 SVGIG (reference sequence). V gave up 3 bases and J gave up 4 bases; unmatched junction bases: 6. CDR3 sequence (DNA): TGTGCCTGGAGCTTAGCGGGAGGGCGCGCAGATACGCAGTATTTT. Translating gives CAWSLAGGRADTQYF.

This clonotype was recorded many times. The chain carries TRBV11-2 and TRBJ2-3; D is perhaps TRBD1 or TRBD2 (5 bases each). This CDR3 has 14 residues. The germline V gene has CDR1 SGHAT and CDR2 FQNNGV. V was clipped by 2 bases and J by 4 bases, with 10 bases between them. DNA of the CDR3: TGTGCCAGCAGCTTACAGGGACGCCCAGATACGCAGTATTTT. It yields the protein CASSLQGRPDTQYF. Drawing the rest from reference TRBV11-2 and TRBJ2-3, the complete variable domain is EAGVAQSPRYKIIEKRQSVAFWCNPISGHATLYWYQQILGQGPKLLIQFQNNGVVDDSQLPKDRFSAERLKGVDSTLKIQPAKLEDSAVYLCASSLQGRPDTQYFGPGTRLTVL.

This clonotype has more than one count but fewer than ten. V is TRBV4-1 and J is TRBJ1-2; D unresolved. The V end lost 1 base, the J end lost 2 bases, and 8 bases lay between the germline ends. Per the germline V gene, CDR1 is MGHRA and CDR2 is YSYEKL. CDR3 size: 14 residues. CDR3 in DNA: TGCGCCAGCAGCCAAGTAGGGATCAACTATGGCTACACCTTC. Amino acid sequence: CASSQVGINYGYTF.

This clonotype was seen repeatedly, ten times or more. V and J are TRBV19 and TRBJ2-7; 7 bases map to TRBD1. The CDR3 is 15 amino acids. In germline, CDR1 is LNHDA, CDR2 SQIVND (reference sequence). The J segment lost 5 bases and the V segment lost 3 bases, leaving 10 bases of the junction unmatched. CDR3 DNA sequence: TGTGCCAGTAGTATCCTTCTCGACAGGGTGGACGAGCAGTACTTC. Amino acid sequence: CASSILLDRVDEQYF.

This clonotype occurred many times. The chain recombines TRBV5-1 with TRBJ1-1, with 8 bases fitting TRBD1. There are 15 residues in the CDR3. Germline assignment: CDR1 SGHRS and CDR2 YFSETQ. J gave up 1 base and V 0 bases, and 2 bases lay outside the gene matches. Written as DNA, the CDR3 is TGCGCCAGCAGCTTGGCCGGGACAGGGAACACTGAAGCTTTCTTT. Translation gives CASSLAGTGNTEAFF.

This clonotype appeared many times. The chain uses TRBV15 and TRBJ2-7; D gene ambiguous. The CDR3 extends over 13 amino acids. Deletions cut 0 bases from V and 3 bases from J, with 6 bases between. Germline V CDR1 and CDR2: LNHNV, YYDKDF (reference sequence). The chain's CDR3 is CATSRDAVYEQYF. CDR3 nucleotide sequence: TGTGCCACCAGCAGAGATGCCGTCTACGAGCAGTACTTC.

In its sample, this clonotype was seen many times. The rearrangement links TRBV13 to TRBJ2-1; D remains unclear. V was pared by 1 base and J by 4 bases, with 8 bases between. The CDR3 is 14 amino acids. CDR1 and CDR2 (germline): PRHDT, FYEKMQ (reference sequence). The CDR3 protein is CASSLEGPYNEQFF. In DNA, the CDR3 is TGTGCCAGCAGCTTAGAAGGGCCGTACAATGAGCAGTTCTTC. Using reference TRBV13 and TRBJ2-1 for the parts outside the CDR3, the full variable domain is AAGVIQSPRHLIKEKRETATLKCYPIPRHDTVYWYQQGPGQDPQFLISFYEKMQSDKGSIPDRFSAQQFSDYHSELNMSSLELGDSALYFCASSLEGPYNEQFFGPGTRLTVL.

The chain is built from TRBV12-3 or TRBV12-4 and TRBJ1-2; maybe TRBD1 (6 bases). CDR3 size: 13 residues. Between the trimmed V and J ends, which lost 6 bases and 6 bases, there was a span of 14 bases. Written as DNA, the CDR3 is TGTGCCAGCAGCCACAGGGTAGGGGATGGCTACACCTTC. It encodes CASSHRVGDGYTF.

In this sample, this clonotype turned up many times. The rearrangement joins TRBV12-3 or TRBV12-4 to TRBJ2-1; TRBD2 agrees at 10 bases. There are 15 residues in the CDR3. J gave up 4 bases and V 6 bases, and 6 bases lay outside the gene matches. CDR3 loop: CASRPGLALYNEQFF. In nucleotides, the CDR3 is TGTGCCAGCAGACCGGGACTAGCGCTATACAATGAGCAGTTCTTC.

The rearrangement links TRBV11-2 to TRBJ2-3, with 14 bases that match TRBD2. Losses at the gene ends were 4 bases for V and 5 bases for J; bases not matched to a gene: 5. Germline assignment: CDR1 SGHAT and CDR2 FQNNGV. The CDR3 consists of 16 residues. The CDR3 loop reads CASSSGLAGVIDTQYF. Written as DNA, the CDR3 is TGTGCCAGCAGCTCGGGACTAGCGGGAGTTATAGATACGCAGTATTTT.

This clonotype appeared many times. The chain employs TRBV9 and TRBJ1-5; D might be TRBD1 (5 bases). The CDR3 has 14 residues. Trimming pared 5 bases from V and 7 bases from J, leaving 16 bases between. Germline CDR1 and CDR2: SGDLS and YYNGEE. DNA for the CDR3: TGTGCCAGCAGTCCGGGACTGGACTTCCAGCCCCAGCATTTT. This codes for CASSPGLDFQPQHF.

The table lists this clonotype with many counts. The V and J genes are TRBV12-3 or TRBV12-4 and TRBJ2-5, with TRBD2 as a possible D gene (5 bases). V was shortened by 5 bases and J by 5 bases, with 18 bases between the two germline ends. The CDR3 loop spans 15 amino acids. The CDR3 protein is CASSDLRAGEETQYF. For the CDR3, the DNA is TGTGCCAGCAGTGACCTTAGGGCCGGGGAGGAGACCCAGTACTTC.

This clonotype was seen many times. This rearrangement joins TRBV27 to TRBJ2-2, with 11 positions matching TRBD2. In germline, CDR1 is MNHEY, CDR2 SMNVEV (reference sequence). V trimming: 5 bases; J trimming: 6 bases; junction bases outside the gene matches: 2. This CDR3 comprises 14 residues. This chain's CDR3 is CASSVAGGPGELFF. DNA for the CDR3: TGTGCCAGCAGTGTAGCGGGGGGGCCCGGGGAGCTGTTTTTT.